The 8 T cell receptor beta chains presented below share a single source sample, sequenced in a study of human CD4 T cells and Enterobacteriaceae. Proliferating activated T cells were sorted by FACS as CFSE-low CD25+ ICOS+ after roughly 6-7 days. Irradiated autologous monocytes pulsed with antigen were cultured at a 2:1 ratio with CFSE-labeled memory CD4+ T cells. Sorting took every CD4+ cell except CD45RA+CCR7+CD95- naive cells, reaching over 95% purity. Sequencing used immunoSEQ multiplex PCR; TCRdb keeps in-frame clones, though not all of them. The data hold about 190 clones, with about 50% observed a single time. The specimen sequenced was bacteria-reactive CD4+ T cells grown in culture. Subset of the sample: CFSE-low proliferating memory CD4 T cells sorted after in vitro stimulation with a heat-inactivated bacterium or M. tuberculosis lysate. Receptors originate from a human donor in good health.

The chain has TRBV28 and TRBJ2-6; the match to TRBD1 covers 12 bases. Germline V lookup: CDR1 MDHEN, CDR2 SYDVKM. The ends lost 4 bases at V and 5 bases at J; junction bases unmatched: 9. The CDR3 spans 18 residues. The CDR3 coding sequence is TGTGCCAGCAGTTGGGGGGGACAGGGGGCGGTCTGGGCCAACGTCCTGACTTTC. Translating it yields CASSWGGQGAVWANVLTF. Full variable domain (rest looked up from reference TRBV28 and TRBJ2-6): DVKVTQSSRYLVKRTGEKVFLECVQDMDHENMFWYRQDPGLGLRLIYFSYDVKMKEKGDIPEGYSVSREKKERFSLILESASTNQTSMYLCASSWGGQGAVWANVLTFGAGSRLTVL.

Comments on this clone: This likely comes from a read error, as the CDR3 has no conserved phenylalanine or tryptophan at its end. The chain is built from TRBV2 and TRBJ2-7; TRBD1 is a possible D gene (6 bases). V was shortened by 6 bases and J by 3 bases, with 6 bases between the two germline ends. CDR3 length: 11 residues. Germline V gene sequence: CDR1 SNHLY, CDR2 FYNNEI. The CDR3 here is CASRGHYEQYL. DNA of the CDR3: TGTGCCAGCAGGGGACACTACGAGCAGTACCTC.

Sample share makes this clone large. This sequence joins TRBV2 and TRBJ2-2; D not resolved. The germline V gene encodes CDR1 SNHLY and CDR2 FYNNEI. CDR3 length equals 14 residues. V shed 8 bases and J shed 4 bases, with 14 bases lying between them. The DNA of the CDR3 is TGTGCCAGCGGCGACGAGCTTAGCACCGGGGAGCTGTTTTTT. It specifies CASGDELSTGELFF.

This clone was seen more than once but under ten times. This may be a read error: a much more frequent sequence differs by one nucleotide. This same CDR3 is encoded by further DNA sequences in the sample. The rearrangement links TRBV11-2 to TRBJ2-5; 9 nucleotides line up with TRBD2. The germline gives CDR1 SGHAT, CDR2 FQNNGV. V trimming: 5 bases; J trimming: 4 bases; junction bases outside the gene matches: 8. The CDR3 spans 15 residues. In DNA form, the CDR3 reads TGTGCCAGCAGCGTGGGGGCGGGGGGGCGAGAGACCCAGTACTTC. It encodes CASSVGAGGRETQYF.

As for this clone: This may come from a read error, since a much larger clone is one base off. V usage is TRBV28 and J usage is TRBJ2-6, with TRBD1 matching 12 bases. The germline V gene encodes CDR1 MDHEN and CDR2 SYDVKM. V was pared by 5 bases and J by 1 base, with 6 bases of the junction left unmatched. The CDR3 length is 18 residues. CDR3 region: CASSGGDRGRSGANVLTF. The CDR3 region has the DNA TGTGCCAGCAGTGGGGGGGACAGGGGGCGGTCTGGGGCCAACGTCCTGACTTTC. The full variable domain, with the rest looked up from reference TRBV28 and TRBJ2-6, is DVKVTQSSRYLVKRTGEKVFLECVQDMDHENMFWYRQDPGLGLRLIYFSYDVKMKEKGDIPEGYSVSREKKERFSLILESASTNQTSMYLCASSGGDRGRSGANVLTFGAGSRLTVL.

J is TRBJ2-1 and V is TRBV10-1, with D possibly TRBD1 on 5 matching bases. The CDR3 totals 18 residues. Germline V gene data show CDR1 as WNHNN and CDR2 as SYGVQD (reference sequence). V gave up 0 bases and J gave up 8 bases, with 23 bases separating them. The CDR3 sequence is CASSESYSRTGGRDEQFF. CDR3 nucleotides: TGCGCCAGCAGTGAGTCGTATTCCCGCACAGGTGGGCGCGATGAGCAGTTCTTC.

This clone was recorded a few times. The chain has TRBV6-1 and TRBJ1-4, with a tentative D call TRBD1 (5 bases). Germline V gene data show CDR1 as MNHNS and CDR2 as SASEGT. This CDR3 spans 15 amino acids. V shed 5 bases and J shed 11 bases, with 21 bases lying between them. Written as DNA, the CDR3 is TGTGCCAGCAGTCCACCCGGGGCCCAGGCGCAGAAACTGTTTTTT. Encoded protein: CASSPPGAQAQKLFF.

Note on this clone: A read error may explain this, as a much larger clone is one base away. This sequence joins TRBV5-4 and TRBJ2-5, with TRBD2 matching 9 bases. Germline values: CDR1 SGHNT, CDR2 YYREEE (reference sequence). The CDR3 is made up of 15 amino acids. After removal of 2 bases from V and 4 bases from J, the junction contained 6 bases not matched to a gene. CDR3: CASSFGAGGRETQYF. The CDR3 DNA reads TGTGCCAGCAGCTTTGGGGCGGGGGGGCGAGAGACCCAGTACTTC.